A selection of T cell receptor beta chains follows, all from one sample in a study of technical replicates of blood from a few donors. The assay was immunoSEQ multiplex PCR, and TCRdb's table has in-frame clones only and misses some. The sample has 65,000 to 85,000 clones; about 93% are singletons. Sequencing was performed on T cells isolated from PBMCs. The source is a human donor in good health. The CDR3 runs from the conserved cysteine through the conserved F or W. D genes are given only for firm matches. A row's size may be missing; if present it is once, few, many or a size class.

V gene: TRBV7-9; D gene: .; clone size: .; J gene: TRBJ1-5; CDR3 protein: CASSFGFQGNQPQHF; CDR3 DNA: TGTGCCAGCAGCTTTGGTTTCCAGGGCAATCAGCCCCAGCATTTT
V gene: TRBV11-2; D gene: .; clone size: once; J gene: TRBJ2-1; CDR3 protein: CASSLYSAYNEQFF; CDR3 DNA: TGTGCCAGCAGCTTATATAGCGCCTACAATGAGCAGTTCTTC
V gene: TRBV7-9; D gene: .; clone size: few; J gene: TRBJ1-1; CDR3 protein: CASSLAGTLATEAFF; CDR3 DNA: TGTGCCAGCAGCTTAGCGGGGACATTGGCTACTGAAGCTTTCTTT
V gene: TRBV4-1; D gene: .; clone size: .; J gene: TRBJ2-5; CDR3 protein: CASSQGGRWETQYF; CDR3 DNA: TGCGCCAGCAGCCAAGGGGGCCGGTGGGAGACCCAGTACTTC
V gene: TRBV27; D gene: .; clone size: .; J gene: TRBJ2-7; CDR3 protein: CASSLLPSGVGFYEQYF; CDR3 DNA: TGTGCCAGCAGTTTATTGCCGAGCGGAGTAGGGTTCTACGAGCAGTACTTC
V gene: TRBV7-3; D gene: TRBD1; clone size: .; J gene: TRBJ2-5; CDR3 protein: CASSFRGTDQETQYF; CDR3 DNA: TGTGCCAGCAGCTTCAGGGGGACAGACCAAGAGACCCAGTACTTC
V gene: TRBV5-1; D gene: TRBD1; clone size: .; J gene: TRBJ2-7; CDR3 protein: CASSMTGQLSSYEQYF; CDR3 DNA: TGCGCCAGCAGCATGACGGGACAGCTAAGCTCCTACGAGCAGTACTTC
V gene: TRBV11-1; D gene: .; clone size: once; J gene: TRBJ2-4; CDR3 protein: CASSFGQEPPKNIQYF; CDR3 DNA: TGTGCCAGCAGCTTTGGGCAGGAACCCCCCAAAAACATTCAGTACTTC
V gene: TRBV19; D gene: .; clone size: .; J gene: TRBJ1-5; CDR3 protein: CASTTSLGQLNQPQHF; CDR3 DNA: TGTGCCAGTACCACATCATTGGGACAACTCAATCAGCCCCAGCATTTT
V gene: TRBV6-1; D gene: .; clone size: .; J gene: TRBJ1-2; CDR3 protein: CASNEGGINYGYTF; CDR3 DNA: TGTGCCAGCAACGAAGGGGGAATTAACTATGGCTACACCTTC
V gene: TRBV10-1; D gene: TRBD2; clone size: .; J gene: TRBJ2-1; CDR3 protein: CASIINITGTSGYNEQFF; CDR3 DNA: TGCGCCAGCATCATAAATATCACCGGGACTAGCGGGTACAATGAGCAGTTCTTC
V gene: TRBV15; D gene: TRBD1; clone size: .; J gene: TRBJ2-2; CDR3 protein: CATSYGQGYTGELFF; CDR3 DNA: TGTGCCACCAGCTACGGACAGGGGTACACCGGGGAGCTGTTTTTT
V gene: TRBV29-1; D gene: TRBD2; clone size: few; J gene: TRBJ2-7; CDR3 protein: CSVEVSGQIYEQYF; CDR3 DNA: TGCAGCGTTGAAGTTAGCGGGCAGATCTACGAGCAGTACTTC
V gene: TRBV6-6; D gene: TRBD2; clone size: .; J gene: TRBJ2-1; CDR3 protein: CASRGPTSGDYNEQFF; CDR3 DNA: TGTGCCAGCAGAGGACCAACTAGCGGGGATTACAATGAGCAGTTCTTC
V gene: TRBV7-2; D gene: .; clone size: .; J gene: TRBJ2-7; CDR3 protein: CASTPLRGGYEQYF; CDR3 DNA: TGTGCCAGCACACCTCTGAGGGGAGGCTACGAGCAGTACTTC
V gene: TRBV28; D gene: TRBD1; clone size: .; J gene: TRBJ1-4; CDR3 protein: CASSLGGGTGELAANEKLFF; CDR3 DNA: TGTGCCAGCAGTTTAGGGGGCGGGACAGGGGAACTGGCCGCTAATGAAAAACTGTTTTTT
V gene: TRBV2; D gene: TRBD1; clone size: .; J gene: TRBJ1-5; CDR3 protein: CASETGRWNGNQPQHF; CDR3 DNA: TGTGCCAGCGAGACAGGGAGGTGGAATGGCAATCAGCCCCAGCATTTT
V gene: TRBV5-1; D gene: .; clone size: .; J gene: TRBJ2-3; CDR3 protein: CASSFRQGTTDTQYF; CDR3 DNA: TGCGCCAGCAGCTTTCGTCAGGGTACGACAGATACGCAGTATTTT
V gene: TRBV28; D gene: .; clone size: .; J gene: TRBJ1-2; CDR3 protein: CASSWGPVAGPYGYTF; CDR3 DNA: TGTGCCAGCAGTTGGGGTCCCGTCGCGGGGCCCTATGGCTACACCTTC
V gene: TRBV6-5; D gene: .; clone size: .; J gene: TRBJ2-2; CDR3 protein: CASSYAGPAGELFF; CDR3 DNA: TGTGCCAGCAGTTACGCGGGACCGGCCGGGGAGCTGTTTTTT
V gene: TRBV5-1; D gene: TRBD1; clone size: .; J gene: TRBJ1-1; CDR3 protein: CASSLRGQGLTEAFF; CDR3 DNA: TGCGCCAGCAGCCTCCGTGGACAGGGCCTCACTGAAGCTTTCTTT
V gene: TRBV6-1; D gene: TRBD1; clone size: few; J gene: TRBJ1-2; CDR3 protein: CASISTGTYGYTF; CDR3 DNA: TGTGCCAGCATATCGACAGGGACCTATGGCTACACCTTC
V gene: TRBV30; D gene: TRBD2; clone size: .; J gene: TRBJ2-3; CDR3 protein: CAWSHPSSGGDTQYF; CDR3 DNA: TGTGCCTGGAGTCACCCATCTAGCGGGGGTGATACGCAGTATTTT
V gene: TRBV18; D gene: .; clone size: .; J gene: TRBJ1-1; CDR3 protein: CASSWVDRRTEAFF; CDR3 DNA: TGTGCCAGCTCATGGGTCGACAGAAGGACTGAAGCTTTCTTT
V gene: TRBV12-5; D gene: .; clone size: .; J gene: TRBJ2-5; CDR3 protein: CASALRVSEETQYF; CDR3 DNA: TGTGCTAGTGCCCTTCGGGTTTCGGAGGAGACCCAGTACTTC
V gene: TRBV7-6; D gene: .; clone size: few; J gene: TRBJ2-7; CDR3 protein: CASSLVEAGVSYEQYF; CDR3 DNA: TGTGCCAGCAGCTTAGTTGAGGCAGGGGTGTCCTACGAGCAGTACTTC
V gene: TRBV7-2; D gene: TRBD1; clone size: .; J gene: TRBJ1-2; CDR3 protein: CASSLTGTDYGYTF; CDR3 DNA: TGTGCCAGCAGCTTGACAGGGACTGACTATGGCTACACCTTC
V gene: TRBV21-1; D gene: .; clone size: once; J gene: TRBJ2-7; CDR3 protein: CASSKAYGAGGVDYEQYF; CDR3 DNA: TGTGCCAGCAGCAAAGCCTATGGGGCAGGTGGTGTGGACTACGAGCAGTACTTC
V gene: TRBV27; D gene: TRBD1; clone size: .; J gene: TRBJ1-1; CDR3 protein: CASSQPTGSTEAFF; CDR3 DNA: TGTGCCAGCAGTCAACCGACAGGGTCCACTGAAGCTTTCTTT
V gene: TRBV6-5; D gene: .; clone size: .; J gene: TRBJ1-2; CDR3 protein: CASSYLNGGAGGYTF; CDR3 DNA: TGTGCCAGCAGTTACCTAAATGGGGGAGCGGGTGGCTACACCTTC
V gene: TRBV7-6; D gene: .; clone size: .; J gene: TRBJ2-1; CDR3 protein: CASSSGLLNEQFF; CDR3 DNA: TGTGCCAGCAGCTCGGGACTTCTCAATGAGCAGTTCTTC
V gene: TRBV5-4; D gene: TRBD1; clone size: .; J gene: TRBJ2-1; CDR3 protein: CASINLGTGVNEQFF; CDR3 DNA: TGTGCCAGCATCAACCTCGGGACAGGGGTCAATGAGCAGTTCTTC
V gene: TRBV29-1; D gene: TRBD2; clone size: .; J gene: TRBJ2-3; CDR3 protein: CSVLGLGGTDTQYF; CDR3 DNA: TGCAGCGTTCTCGGACTAGGAGGCACAGATACGCAGTATTTT
V gene: TRBV6-5; D gene: .; clone size: .; J gene: TRBJ2-1; CDR3 protein: CASSLLAYNEQFF; CDR3 DNA: TGTGCCAGCAGCTTACTAGCCTACAATGAGCAGTTCTTC
V gene: TRBV30; D gene: TRBD1; clone size: .; J gene: TRBJ1-6; CDR3 protein: CACLRTGRRNSPLHF; CDR3 DNA: TGTGCCTGTTTAAGGACAGGGCGTCGGAATTCACCCCTCCACTTT
V gene: TRBV30; D gene: TRBD2; clone size: .; J gene: TRBJ2-3; CDR3 protein: CAWSSTRTSGGSSTDTQYF; CDR3 DNA: TGTGCCTGGAGCTCCACCCGGACTAGCGGGGGATCTAGCACAGATACGCAGTATTTT
V gene: TRBV19; D gene: TRBD1; clone size: .; J gene: TRBJ1-3; CDR3 protein: CASSMGQGIGNTIYF; CDR3 DNA: TGTGCCAGTAGTATGGGACAGGGGATCGGAAACACCATATATTTT
V gene: TRBV5-4; D gene: TRBD1; clone size: once; J gene: TRBJ2-7; CDR3 protein: CASSLDRVGEQYF; CDR3 DNA: TGTGCCAGCAGCCTGGACAGGGTGGGCGAGCAGTACTTC
V gene: TRBV29-1; D gene: TRBD1; clone size: .; J gene: TRBJ2-7; CDR3 protein: CSVRNRGPYEQYF; CDR3 DNA: TGCAGCGTCCGTAACAGGGGGCCCTACGAGCAGTACTTC
V gene: TRBV5-1; D gene: TRBD2; clone size: .; J gene: TRBJ2-1; CDR3 protein: CASSELAGSAYNEQFF; CDR3 DNA: TGCGCCAGCAGCGAACTAGCGGGTAGTGCCTACAATGAGCAGTTCTTC
V gene: TRBV4-1; D gene: .; clone size: once; J gene: TRBJ2-2; CDR3 protein: CASSQGETSGELFF; CDR3 DNA: TGCGCCAGCAGCCAAGGGGAGACGTCCGGGGAGCTGTTTTTT
V gene: TRBV7-2; D gene: .; clone size: .; J gene: TRBJ1-1; CDR3 protein: CASSLQGFTEAFF; CDR3 DNA: TGTGCCAGCAGCTTACAGGGGTTCACTGAAGCTTTCTTT
V gene: TRBV2; D gene: TRBD1; clone size: once; J gene: TRBJ1-5; CDR3 protein: CASSEAAGGSSNQPQHF; CDR3 DNA: TGTGCCAGCAGTGAAGCAGCAGGGGGCTCTAGCAATCAGCCCCAGCATTTT
V gene: TRBV7-8; D gene: TRBD1; clone size: .; J gene: TRBJ2-7; CDR3 protein: CASSQGQGTSEQYF; CDR3 DNA: TGTGCCAGCAGCCAGGGACAGGGAACGTCGGAGCAGTACTTC
V gene: TRBV7-8; D gene: TRBD2; clone size: .; J gene: TRBJ2-5; CDR3 protein: CAGGVGIQETQYF; CDR3 DNA: TGTGCCGGGGGGGTGGGAATCCAAGAGACCCAGTACTTC
V gene: TRBV28; D gene: .; clone size: .; J gene: TRBJ2-1; CDR3 protein: CASSPGLQESYAPPGSYNEQFF; CDR3 DNA: TGTGCCAGCAGCCCGGGACTCCAAGAATCTTACGCTCCTCCCGGCTCCTACAATGAGCAGTTCTTC
V gene: TRBV4-1; D gene: TRBD1; clone size: .; J gene: TRBJ2-6; CDR3 protein: CASSQVTGGSGANVLTF; CDR3 DNA: TGCGCCAGCAGCCAAGTAACAGGGGGCTCTGGGGCCAACGTCCTGACTTTC
V gene: TRBV5-6; D gene: TRBD2; clone size: .; J gene: TRBJ2-7; CDR3 protein: CASSLELAASYEQYF; CDR3 DNA: TGTGCCAGCAGCTTGGAACTAGCGGCATCCTACGAGCAGTACTTC
V gene: TRBV4-2; D gene: .; clone size: .; J gene: TRBJ2-2; CDR3 protein: CASSQDMGLSAGTNTGELFF; CDR3 DNA: TGTGCCAGCAGCCAAGATATGGGCCTGTCGGCGGGGACGAACACCGGGGAGCTGTTTTTT
V gene: TRBV7-7; D gene: .; clone size: .; J gene: TRBJ2-1; CDR3 protein: CASSLDRGNEQFF; CDR3 DNA: TGTGCCAGCAGCTTAGACAGAGGGAATGAGCAGTTCTTC
V gene: TRBV19; D gene: TRBD1; clone size: .; J gene: TRBJ1-2; CDR3 protein: CASSIPGQGYGYTF; CDR3 DNA: TGTGCCAGTAGTATCCCCGGACAGGGGTATGGCTACACCTTC
V gene: TRBV5-6; D gene: .; clone size: few; J gene: TRBJ2-7; CDR3 protein: CASSDRDSHYEQYF; CDR3 DNA: TGTGCCAGCAGCGACCGGGACTCCCATTACGAGCAGTACTTC
V gene: TRBV2; D gene: .; clone size: .; J gene: TRBJ2-7; CDR3 protein: CASMVGSALYEQYF; CDR3 DNA: TGTGCCAGCATGGTGGGGAGCGCCCTTTACGAGCAGTACTTC